These T cell receptor beta chains were read from a single sample in a study of blood T cell repertoires in COVID-19. Assay: immunoSEQ multiplex PCR; the TCRdb copy retains only in-frame clones and omits some. The sample consists of over 95,000 clones, 80% to 90% of them appearing once. The sequenced sample was peripheral blood. The receptor set was obtained from a human donor in a cohort sampled during active COVID-19. CDR3s include the opening cysteine and the closing phenylalanine or tryptophan. D genes are given only for firm matches. The size field is filled for only some rows; it gives once, few, many or a size class.

clone size	V gene	J gene	D gene	CDR3 protein	CDR3 DNA
-	TRBV19	TRBJ1-5	-	CAGSYGDGNQPQHF	TGTGCCGGAAGTTACGGGGATGGCAATCAGCCCCAGCATTTT
-	TRBV5-1	TRBJ2-7	TRBD1	CASNQEGTGAYEQYF	TGCGCCAGCAATCAAGAAGGGACAGGAGCCTACGAGCAGTACTTC
-	TRBV24-1	TRBJ2-3	TRBD1	CATSDPPGQGSDTQYF	TGTGCCACCAGTGATCCGCCGGGACAGGGGTCAGATACGCAGTATTTT
-	TRBV7-3	TRBJ1-1	TRBD1	CASSLGGGAGTEAFF	TGTGCCAGCAGTTTAGGAGGGGGCGCAGGCACTGAAGCTTTCTTT
few	TRBV6-6	TRBJ2-1	TRBD2	CASNMPGGGDNEQFF	TGTGCCAGCAATATGCCGGGAGGGGGGGACAATGAGCAGTTCTTC
-	TRBV7-2	TRBJ1-3	TRBD1	CASSLNRDRGTSGNTIYF	TGTGCCAGCAGCCTGAACCGGGACAGGGGGACCTCTGGAAACACCATATATTTT
-	TRBV19	TRBJ2-2	TRBD1	CASSIFGYRGTGELFF	TGTGCCAGTAGTATTTTTGGGTACAGGGGCACCGGGGAGCTGTTTTTT
-	TRBV6-5	TRBJ1-4	TRBD1	CASSRDREGEKLFF	TGTGCCAGCAGTCGGGACAGGGAAGGGGAAAAACTGTTTTTT
-	TRBV27	TRBJ2-7	-	CASSPFIGGSSYEQYF	TGTGCCAGCAGTCCGTTCATCGGGGGAAGCTCCTACGAGCAGTACTTC
-	TRBV7-2	TRBJ2-1	TRBD1	CASSPTGYEQFF	TGTGCCAGCAGCCCGACAGGGTATGAGCAGTTCTTC
-	TRBV18	TRBJ2-7	TRBD1	CASSGTGDYEQYF	TGTGCCAGCTCAGGGACAGGGGACTACGAGCAGTACTTC
-	TRBV7-2	TRBJ2-7	TRBD1	CASSRGTGTGSSYEQYF	TGTGCCAGCAGTAGAGGTACCGGGACAGGGTCGTCCTACGAGCAGTACTTC
-	TRBV5-1	TRBJ2-7	-	CASSFGGEQYF	TGCGCCAGCAGCTTCGGGGGCGAGCAGTACTTC
few	TRBV18	TRBJ1-5	-	CASSATGQHQPQHF	TGTGCCAGCTCAGCTACTGGACAGCATCAGCCCCAGCATTTT
-	TRBV27	TRBJ1-3	-	CASSFRPGDTIYF	TGTGCCAGCAGTTTTAGGCCTGGAGACACCATATATTTT
-	TRBV7-9	TRBJ2-1	TRBD1	CASSLFVRGQGSSYNEQFF	TGTGCCAGCAGCTTATTTGTTAGGGGACAGGGGAGCTCCTACAATGAGCAGTTCTTC
few	TRBV3-1/TRBV3-2	TRBJ1-6	TRBD1	CASSPRGQVGSPLHF	TGTGCCAGCAGCCCTAGGGGACAGGTGGGGTCACCCCTCCACTTT
-	TRBV5-1	TRBJ2-7	TRBD1	CASSLDRGTYEQYF	TGCGCCAGCAGCTTGGACAGGGGCACCTACGAGCAGTACTTC
-	TRBV18	TRBJ1-3	-	CASSPRGGSGNTIYF	TGTGCCAGCTCACCACGAGGAGGCTCTGGAAACACCATATATTTT